What follows are 22 T cell receptor beta chains derived from one specimen sequenced in a study of Graves' ophthalmopathy and Graves' hyperthyroidism. The TCR beta CDR3 regions underwent amplification from RNA transcripts. Second-round multiplex PCR came after a first-round RT-PCR that employed HTBI primers. TCRdb called the multiplex PCR reads again in MiXCR, with one record for every CDR3 protein. Counted here are roughly 480,000 distinct CDR3 sequences, 13% to 15% occurring once; the ten biggest clones make up over 8%. Sequenced material: blood. Receptors originate from a young woman with Graves' ophthalmopathy.

This clonotype was counted many times. J is TRBJ1-5 and V is TRBV20-1, with no clear D. The CDR3 is 14 amino acids. Germline lookup yields CDR1 DFQATT and CDR2 SNEGSKA (reference sequence). Trimming removed 2 bases from V and 3 bases from J, with 11 bases in between. The CDR3 spells CSARLGPINQPQHF. The CDR3 nucleotides read TGCAGTGCTAGACTAGGGCCCATCAATCAGCCCCAGCATTTT.

V usage is TRBV12-3 or TRBV12-4 and J usage is TRBJ2-5; D might be TRBD2 (7 bases). Trimming took off 2 bases at V and 5 bases at J, with 18 bases between the two ends. The CDR3 runs to 16 residues. CDR3 nucleotides: TGTGCCAGCAGTTTAAGCCGGGGGGCTGGGGAGGAGACCCAGTACTTC. Protein sequence: CASSLSRGAGEETQYF.

The V call is TRBV28, the J call TRBJ2-5; the D gene is possibly TRBD2 (7 bases). V shed 6 bases and J shed 5 bases, with 13 bases lying between them. The CDR3 is 13 amino acids. Germline V gene lookup returns CDR1 MDHEN and CDR2 SYDVKM. In DNA, the CDR3 is TGTGCCAGCAGAGTCGGGGGGCGGGAGACCCAGTACTTC. The encoded protein is CASRVGGRETQYF.

The table lists this clonotype with many counts. The chain is built from TRBV12-3 or TRBV12-4 and TRBJ1-3; D unclear. V was cut by 5 bases and J by 2 bases, with 13 bases left in between. CDR3 size: 15 residues. The CDR3 spells CASSPREGPGNTIYF. The CDR3 DNA is TGTGCCAGCAGTCCCCGGGAGGGCCCTGGAAACACCATATATTTT.

This clonotype was found once. A much larger clone differs from this one at a single base, so this may be a read error. The J gene is TRBJ1-1, the V gene TRBV6-5, with unresolved D. V was cut by 2 bases and J by 4 bases, with 14 bases left in between. The CDR3 totals 15 residues. CDR1 and CDR2 from the germline V gene are MNHEY and SVGAGI. The CDR3 DNA reads TGTGCCAGCAGTTACCGGAGGCAAGAGATCACTGAAGCTTTCTTT. Protein product: CASSYRRQEITEAFF.

This clonotype was seen only a few times. The chain recombines TRBV12-3 or TRBV12-4 with TRBJ1-5; no reliable D call. V lost 7 bases to trimming and J lost 3 bases, with 16 bases between them. There are 15 residues in the CDR3. CDR3 in amino acids: CASTSDGRPNQPQHF. DNA for the CDR3: TGTGCCAGCACCTCTGACGGGCGGCCCAATCAGCCCCAGCATTTT.

This clonotype has a count of ten or more. This chain links TRBV19 with TRBJ1-5, with D uncertain. CDR1 is LNHDA and CDR2 is SQIVND in the germline V gene (reference sequence). CDR3 length: 12 amino acids. V was pared by 8 bases and J by 3 bases, with 8 bases between. In DNA, the CDR3 is TGTGCCAGTGGGTCTACCAATCAGCCCCAGCATTTT. Protein product: CASGSTNQPQHF.

This clonotype was seen repeatedly, ten times or more. The chain is built from TRBV16 and TRBJ1-1; a possible D gene is TRBD1 (5 bases). Germline V CDR1 and CDR2: KGHSY, FQNENV. This CDR3 has 15 residues. Trimming shortened V by 4 bases and J by 1 base, and 13 bases separated the two germline ends. CDR3 coding DNA: TGTGCCAGCAGCCCTAGAGGGGTTGGGAACACTGAAGCTTTCTTT. It specifies CASSPRGVGNTEAFF.

The chain carries TRBV30 and TRBJ1-5; D remains ambiguous. The CDR3 consists of 14 residues. Trimming took off 1 base at V and 6 bases at J, with 13 bases between the two ends. CDR1 GTSNPN and CDR2 SVGIG come from the germline V gene (reference sequence). This chain's CDR3 is CAWSAGGVGQPQHF. In DNA, the CDR3 is TGTGCCTGGAGTGCAGGCGGCGTAGGTCAGCCCCAGCATTTT.

The chain recombines TRBV20-1 with TRBJ2-7, with 9 bases lining up with TRBD2. The CDR3 extends over 16 amino acids. The germline V gene encodes CDR1 DFQATT and CDR2 SNEGSKA (reference sequence). V was pared by 5 bases and J by 0 bases, with 11 bases of the junction left unmatched. The CDR3 is CSAYGLAGPDSYEQYF. The CDR3 DNA reads as TGCAGTGCTTATGGCCTAGCGGGACCTGACTCCTACGAGCAGTACTTC.

This clonotype has ten or more counts. V gene TRBV10-1 combines with J gene TRBJ1-1, with D perhaps matching TRBD1 (6 bases). V was cut by 8 bases and J by 3 bases, with 19 bases left in between. Per the germline V gene, CDR1 is WNHNN and CDR2 is SYGVQD (reference sequence). The CDR3 covers 15 residues. The CDR3 bases are TGCGCCAGCCCCGGGGGAGGGGGAGAGGACACTGAAGCTTTCTTT. As protein: CASPGGGGEDTEAFF.

This clonotype was picked up many times. This chain's CDR3 is CASSSRDNYYGYTF. As DNA, the CDR3 is TGTGCCAGCAGCTCAAGGGACAACTACTATGGCTACACCTTC. J is TRBJ1-2 and V is TRBV7-9; TRBD1 is a possible D gene (6 bases). The CDR3 extends over 14 amino acids. The V and J ends lost 4 bases and 3 bases respectively, with 12 bases between them. Germline V lookup: CDR1 SEHNR, CDR2 FQNEAQ (reference sequence). The full variable domain, with the rest looked up from reference TRBV7-9 and TRBJ1-2, is DTGVSQNPRHKITKRGQNVTFRCDPISEHNRLYWYRQTLGQGPEFLTYFQNEAQLEKSRLLSDRFSAERPKGSFSTLEIQRTEQGDSAMYLCASSSRDNYYGYTFGSGTRLTVV.

This clonotype was detected many times. The V gene is TRBV6-1, the J gene TRBJ1-6; D is unresolved. This CDR3 spans 15 amino acids. Germline V gives CDR1 MNHNS, CDR2 SASEGT. V lost 2 bases and J lost 10, with 15 bases in between. The CDR3 DNA follows: TGTGCCAGCAGTGAAAGAACAGCCTTGAGGTCACCCCTCCACTTT. This translates into CASSERTALRSPLHF.

At least ten counts were recorded for this clonotype. The rearrangement uses TRBV7-2 and TRBJ2-7; D not resolved. The CDR3 is 13 residues long. Germline V gives CDR1 SGHTA, CDR2 FQGNSA. Trimming removed 5 bases from V and 4 bases from J, with 12 bases in between. The CDR3 loop reads CASSNPYDYEQYF. The CDR3 nucleotides read TGTGCCAGCAGCAACCCGTACGATTACGAGCAGTACTTC.

The table lists this clonotype with a few counts. Possible read error: a much larger clone is one base away. The rearrangement uses TRBV28 and TRBJ2-2; D perhaps matches TRBD1 (6 bases). The V end lost 4 bases, the J end lost 0 bases, and 12 bases lay between the germline ends. The CDR3 spans 16 residues. The germline V gene has CDR1 MDHEN and CDR2 SYDVKM. The CDR3 DNA is TGTGCCAGCAGTTCCCCCGGGACACCGAACACCGGGGAGCTGTTTTTT. Encoded protein: CASSSPGTPNTGELFF.

Details on this clonotype: A single base separates this from a much larger clone, so it may be a read error. The chain uses TRBV7-8 and TRBJ2-7; the D is unclear. The CDR3 runs to 14 residues. Germline V lookup: CDR1 SGHVS, CDR2 FQNEAQ. Trimming removed 4 bases from V and 0 bases from J, with 10 bases in between. CDR3 bases: TGTGCCAGCAGCTCACTCGCCAACTCCTACGAGCAGTACTTC. Translating it yields CASSSLANSYEQYF.

There are many counts of this clonotype. The rearrangement links TRBV4-2 to TRBJ2-7, with 10 bases lining up with TRBD1. Germline V lookup: CDR1 LGHNA, CDR2 YNFKEQ. The V and J ends lost 0 bases and 6 bases, in that order; junction bases with no gene match: 5. The CDR3 is made up of 15 amino acids. The CDR3 nucleotides are TGTGCCAGCAGCCAAGATCGGACAGGGGGAGGCGAGCAGTACTTC. This encodes CASSQDRTGGGEQYF.

In its sample, this clonotype was seen many times. This rearrangement joins TRBV7-8 to TRBJ2-7; D not certain. Deletions cut 0 bases from V and 0 bases from J, with 6 bases between. The V gene's germline CDR1 is SGHVS and CDR2 FQNEAQ. The CDR3 extends over 14 amino acids. As DNA, the CDR3 is TGTGCCAGCAGCTTAGCGGTGTCCTCCTACGAGCAGTACTTC. Amino acid sequence: CASSLAVSSYEQYF.

V gene TRBV6-1 combines with J gene TRBJ2-5, with D unresolved. V lost 7 bases to trimming and J lost 2 bases, with 20 bases between them. The germline V gene encodes CDR1 MNHNS and CDR2 SASEGT. This CDR3 contains 16 residues. The CDR3 sequence is CASNRRLALGQETQYF. The CDR3 coding sequence is TGTGCCAGCAACCGACGGTTAGCCTTAGGTCAAGAGACCCAGTACTTC.

This clonotype appeared many times. J is TRBJ2-5 and V is TRBV6-8, with 12 bases fitting TRBD1. CDR1 is MNHGY and CDR2 is SAAAGT in the germline V gene. After removal of 9 bases from V and 5 bases from J, the junction contained 10 bases not matched to a gene. The CDR3 is made up of 15 amino acids. CDR3 sequence reads: CASLPGQGAVETQYF. CDR3 nucleotides: TGTGCCAGTTTGCCGGGACAGGGGGCTGTGGAGACCCAGTACTTC.

CDR3 region: CASRAEMNTEAFF. The CDR3 DNA sequence: TGTGCCAGCAGGGCCGAAATGAACACTGAAGCTTTCTTT. The J gene is TRBJ1-1, the V gene TRBV12-3 or TRBV12-4; no reliable D call. V lost 6 bases and J lost 0, with 8 bases in between. The CDR3 covers 13 residues.

This clonotype showed up many times. The V gene is TRBV5-1, the J gene TRBJ1-2; 8 bases map to TRBD1. V was pared by 4 bases and J by 4 bases, with 6 bases of the junction left unmatched. CDR1 is SGHRS, CDR2 YFSETQ, per germline. This CDR3 is 14 amino acids long. The CDR3 spells CASSTGTGPYGYTF. CDR3 DNA sequence: TGCGCCAGCAGCACCGGGACAGGCCCCTATGGCTACACCTTC. Full variable domain (outside the CDR3, taken from reference TRBV5-1 and TRBJ1-2): KAGVTQTPRYLIKTRGQQVTLSCSPISGHRSVSWYQQTPGQGLQFLFEYFSETQRNKGNFPGRFSGRQFSNSRSEMNVSTLELGDSALYLCASSTGTGPYGYTFGSGTRLTVV.